Each of the 32 T cell receptor beta chains below was sequenced from the same sample in a study of shared clonotypes between healthy human individuals. The method was immunoSEQ multiplex PCR; TCRdb's version includes in-frame clones alone and lacks a portion of them. This repertoire shows a few million clones, approximately 93% found once; its top ten account for 0.39%. Sample: naive CD4+ T cells from PBMCs. Subset of the sample: CD45RA+ positively selected. The receptors here all came from a man aged 18 to 30 in good health. Some clones in this sample may be carry-over from other donors' samples.

This chain links TRBV5-6 with TRBJ2-1; no firm D call. Trimming pared 4 bases from V and 5 bases from J, leaving 19 bases between. This CDR3 is built from 16 residues. The germline gives CDR1 SGHDT, CDR2 YYEEEE. The DNA for the CDR3 is TGTGCCAGCAGCCCATTGGGGTTTGGGGAACACAATGAGCAGTTCTTC. Translated: CASSPLGFGEHNEQFF. Drawing the rest from reference TRBV5-6 and TRBJ2-1, the complete variable domain is DAGVTQSPTHLIKTRGQQVTLRCSPKSGHDTVSWYQQALGQGPQFIFQYYEEEERQRGNFPDRFSGHQFPNYSSELNVNALLLGDSALYLCASSPLGFGEHNEQFFGPGTRLTVL.

V and J are TRBV5-4 and TRBJ1-3; D is unresolved. Trimming pared 3 bases from V and 0 bases from J, leaving 10 bases between. This CDR3 has 15 residues. In germline, CDR1 is SGHNT, CDR2 YYREEE (reference sequence). CDR3 protein: CASSSTDHSGNTIYF. CDR3 DNA sequence: TGTGCCAGCAGCTCCACAGACCACTCTGGAAACACCATATATTTT.

CDR3 sequence: CASSAQREGWNEQFF. CDR3 sequence (DNA): TGTGCCAGCAGCGCACAGCGGGAGGGTTGGAATGAGCAGTTCTTC. The chain carries TRBV6-1 and TRBJ2-1, with 10 bases that match TRBD2. The CDR3 covers 15 residues. CDR1 is MNHNS and CDR2 is SASEGT in the germline V gene. J lost 7 bases, V lost 6 bases, and 9 bases had no gene match.

This clone was counted once. This chain links TRBV7-3 with TRBJ2-3, with 9 positions matching TRBD2. There are 16 residues in the CDR3. With 5 bases clipped from V and 6 bases from J, the junction kept 12 bases outside the gene matches. CDR1 is SGHTA, CDR2 FQGTGA, per germline. The CDR3 reads CASSPMASGTRDTQYF. DNA of the CDR3: TGTGCCAGCAGCCCCATGGCTAGCGGGACTAGGGATACGCAGTATTTT.

The rearrangement joins TRBV5-4 to TRBJ1-1, with D possibly being TRBD1 (5 bases). Germline V gives CDR1 SGHNT, CDR2 YYREEE (reference sequence). Trimming removed 6 bases at V and 0 bases at J, with 15 bases between. CDR3 size: 15 residues. CDR3 in amino acids: CASTPGTGMNTEAFF. CDR3 in DNA: TGTGCCAGCACCCCGGGGACGGGAATGAACACTGAAGCTTTCTTT.

The V call is TRBV28, the J call TRBJ2-5, with 11 bases that match TRBD2. Trimming removed 3 bases from V and 5 bases from J; junction bases left unmatched: 8. CDR1 and CDR2 (germline): MDHEN, SYDVKM. The CDR3 is made up of 16 amino acids. In DNA, the CDR3 is TGTGCCAGCAGTTTGAAGACTAGCGGGAACTTCGAGACCCAGTACTTC. This sequence encodes CASSLKTSGNFETQYF.

The rearrangement links TRBV7-3 to TRBJ1-2, with D perhaps TRBD1 (5 bases). This CDR3 contains 13 residues. Germline V gene lookup returns CDR1 SGHTA and CDR2 FQGTGA. V was pared by 5 bases and J by 8 bases, with 15 bases between. Here the CDR3 reads CASSQTTGQGYTF. The CDR3 nucleotides are TGTGCCAGCAGCCAAACCACGGGGCAGGGCTACACCTTC.

The DNA of the CDR3 is TGTGCCAGCAGTCCCAGCCTTACGAACGAAGAGACCCAGTACTTC. Its protein product is CASSPSLTNEETQYF. V is TRBV2 and J is TRBJ2-5; D uncertain. The length of the CDR3 is 15 residues. Per the germline V gene, CDR1 is SNHLY and CDR2 is FYNNEI. With 5 bases removed from V and 3 bases from J, the gap between germline ends came to 16 bases.

This chain uses TRBV29-1 with TRBJ2-7, with 10 bases matching TRBD2. V was pared by 7 bases and J by 2 bases, with 8 bases of the junction left unmatched. Germline V CDR1 and CDR2: SQVTM, ANQGSEA. The CDR3 has 14 amino acids. The CDR3 loop reads CSAMLAGVPYEQYF. The CDR3 DNA reads as TGCAGCGCAATGCTAGCGGGAGTCCCCTACGAGCAGTACTTC.

The CDR3 bases are TGCGCCAGCACCCTTAGGGAGCGGAACTCCTACAATGAGCAGTTCTTC. It translates to CASTLRERNSYNEQFF. The chain carries TRBV4-1 and TRBJ2-1, with D possibly TRBD2 on 5 matching bases. From germline, CDR1 is MGHRA and CDR2 YSYEKL. Trimming pared 7 bases from V and 0 bases from J, leaving 16 bases between. This CDR3 has 16 amino acids.

The chain links TRBV6-6 to TRBJ2-7; D ambiguous. The CDR3 is 14 residues long. Germline loops: CDR1 MNHNY, CDR2 SVGAGI (reference sequence). The V end was cut by 2 bases, the J end by 3 bases, with 11 bases between. The CDR3 loop reads CASSYTTISYEQYF. The CDR3 bases are TGTGCCAGCAGTTACACAACAATTAGCTACGAGCAGTACTTC.

This clone has only a few counts. The chain is built from TRBV28 and TRBJ2-7, with TRBD2 matching over 9 bases. Germline values: CDR1 MDHEN, CDR2 SYDVKM. The CDR3 is made up of 16 amino acids. Germline trimming cut 4 bases from V and 2 bases from J; bases unmatched to any gene: 9. CDR3 residues: CASSSWLAGSAYEQYF. CDR3 bases: TGTGCCAGCAGTTCCTGGCTAGCGGGGTCGGCCTACGAGCAGTACTTC.

This clone was seen a single time. The chain is built from TRBV27 and TRBJ1-5; D possibly corresponds to TRBD1 (5 bases). The CDR3 loop spans 17 amino acids. With 5 bases removed from V and 7 bases from J, the gap between germline ends came to 24 bases. Germline-derived CDR1 and CDR2 are MNHEY and SMNVEV (reference sequence). Here the CDR3 reads CASSVPGGGFTGQPQHF. Written as DNA, the CDR3 is TGTGCCAGCAGTGTCCCGGGGGGAGGGTTCACGGGACAGCCCCAGCATTTT.

This clone showed up just once. CDR3 coding DNA: TGTGCCAGCAGCTGGGGGTGGGGGTCCAACAATGAGCAGTTCTTC. Protein sequence: CASSWGWGSNNEQFF. V usage is TRBV5-4 and J usage is TRBJ2-1; tentatively, D is TRBD1 or TRBD2 (5 bases each). Trimming cost V 3 bases and J 5 bases, with 15 bases left between them. The CDR3 contains 15 residues. In germline, CDR1 is SGHNT, CDR2 YYREEE (reference sequence).

The chain couples TRBV7-2 to TRBJ1-5; the match to TRBD1 covers 10 bases. The germline gives CDR1 SGHTA, CDR2 FQGNSA. Trimming removed 1 base from V and 4 bases from J; junction bases left unmatched: 1. The CDR3 sequence is 15 residues long. CDR3 nucleotides: TGTGCCAGCAGCTTAGGACAGGGGGCGAATCAGCCCCAGCATTTT. Its translation is CASSLGQGANQPQHF.

The chain couples TRBV19 to TRBJ2-2, with 10 bases matching TRBD2. V shed 5 bases, J shed 6 bases, and the junction held 9 bases outside the gene matches. CDR1 and CDR2 (germline): LNHDA, SQIVND (reference sequence). This CDR3 is 16 amino acids long. Written as DNA, the CDR3 is TGTGCCAGTAGTCCCCAGCGGGAGGGTAGAGCCGGGGAGCTGTTTTTT. As protein: CASSPQREGRAGELFF.

In regard to this clone: Other DNA sequences in the same sample also yield this CDR3. V usage is TRBV5-4 and J usage is TRBJ1-1; TRBD1 might be the D (5 bases). There are 14 residues in the CDR3. Trimming shortened V by 0 bases and J by 1 base, and 7 bases separated the two germline ends. The germline gives CDR1 SGHNT, CDR2 YYREEE (reference sequence). Here the CDR3 reads CASSLGRANTEAFF. The CDR3 bases are TGTGCCAGCAGCTTGGGCAGGGCGAACACTGAAGCTTTCTTT.

The chain combines TRBV28 with TRBJ2-7, with D possibly being TRBD2 (6 bases). The CDR3 has 15 amino acids. Trimming pared 4 bases from V and 2 bases from J, leaving 15 bases between. Germline V gene lookup returns CDR1 MDHEN and CDR2 SYDVKM. This CDR3 is CASSSPGVSTYEQYF. DNA for the CDR3: TGTGCCAGCAGTTCCCCGGGAGTATCAACCTACGAGCAGTACTTC.

The chain joins TRBV4-2 to TRBJ1-5; no firm D call. The CDR3 extends over 15 amino acids. Germline CDR1 is LGHNA and CDR2 is YNFKEQ. Trimming removed 1 base at V and 0 bases at J, with 7 bases between. The CDR3 sequence: CASSQVDYSNQPQHF. In DNA, the CDR3 is TGTGCCAGCAGCCAAGTTGACTATAGCAATCAGCCCCAGCATTTT.

The chain combines TRBV7-8 with TRBJ2-1, with 11 bases identical to TRBD2. The junction had 11 bases not matched to a gene; V was cut back by 5 bases and J by 5 bases. Germline V gene lookup returns CDR1 SGHVS and CDR2 FQNEAQ. The CDR3 sequence is 17 residues long. CDR3 residues: CASSPNRLAGGDNEQFF. Written as DNA, the CDR3 is TGTGCCAGCAGCCCCAACCGTCTAGCGGGAGGCGACAATGAGCAGTTCTTC. Full variable domain (outside the CDR3, taken from reference TRBV7-8 and TRBJ2-1): GAGVSQSPRYKVAKRGQDVALRCDPISGHVSLFWYQQALGQGPEFLTYFQNEAQLDKSGLPSDRFFAERPEGSVSTLKIQRTQQEDSAVYLCASSPNRLAGGDNEQFFGPGTRLTVL.

This sequence joins TRBV7-9 and TRBJ1-1; the D gene is possibly TRBD1 (5 bases). V was cut by 4 bases and J by 1 base, with 7 bases left in between. Germline values: CDR1 SEHNR, CDR2 FQNEAQ (reference sequence). There are 13 residues in the CDR3. The CDR3 DNA sequence: TGTGCCAGCAGCTCAGGGTCGAACACTGAAGCTTTCTTT. Its protein product is CASSSGSNTEAFF.

The V call is TRBV28, the J call TRBJ2-7; maybe TRBD1 (10 bases). The CDR3 loop spans 16 amino acids. CDR1 and CDR2 from the germline V gene are MDHEN and SYDVKM. V was shortened by 4 bases and J by 2 bases, with 18 bases between the two germline ends. The CDR3 region has the DNA TGTGCCAGCAGTTCTAGCGGGACAGGGGATGCCTACGAGCAGTACTTC. Protein product: CASSSSGTGDAYEQYF.

The rearrangement uses TRBV7-3 and TRBJ2-1; 7 bases line up with TRBD1. This CDR3 is 13 amino acids long. Per germline, CDR1 SGHTA and CDR2 FQGTGA. The ends lost 8 bases at V and 12 bases at J; junction bases unmatched: 13. In nucleotides, the CDR3 is TGTGCCAGCTCGATAGAGGGGGCTAGTGCGCAGTTCTTC. It yields the protein CASSIEGASAQFF.

The gene calls are TRBV5-6 and TRBJ1-5; D unclear. CDR1 is SGHDT and CDR2 is YYEEEE in the germline V gene. This CDR3 comprises 15 residues. Trimming pared 2 bases from V and 6 bases from J, leaving 15 bases between. CDR3: CASSFRTGNGQPQHF. CDR3 bases: TGTGCCAGCAGCTTCCGGACGGGGAATGGTCAGCCCCAGCATTTT.

The chain employs TRBV18 and TRBJ2-5, with 7 positions matching TRBD1. V gave up 1 base and J gave up 4 bases; unmatched junction bases: 0. This CDR3 is 13 amino acids long. Germline V gene sequence: CDR1 KGHSH, CDR2 LQKENI. The chain's CDR3 is CASSPQGAETQYF. In DNA, the CDR3 is TGTGCCAGCTCACCACAGGGGGCAGAGACCCAGTACTTC.

The chain carries TRBV10-2 and TRBJ2-7; 8 bases are shared with TRBD2. The V gene end was trimmed by 0 bases and the J gene end by 3 bases; junction bases not matched to a gene: 10. Germline V gene lookup returns CDR1 WSHSY and CDR2 SAAADI. CDR3 length equals 17 residues. CDR3 region: CASSESGIIAGLYEQYF. The CDR3, as DNA: TGCGCCAGCAGTGAGTCGGGTATAATAGCGGGACTCTACGAGCAGTACTTC.

The chain recombines TRBV4-1 with TRBJ2-7; 7 positions match TRBD2. In germline, CDR1 is MGHRA, CDR2 YSYEKL. J gave up 0 bases and V 3 bases, and 17 bases lay outside the gene matches. This CDR3 has 19 amino acids. The CDR3 here is CASSHGPPRAGVTSYEQYF. For the CDR3, the DNA is TGCGCCAGCAGCCATGGGCCACCACGGGCGGGAGTCACCTCCTACGAGCAGTACTTC.

In this sample, this clone turned up once. V is TRBV12-1 and J is TRBJ2-7; the table gives TRBD2 as D, unverified against the DNA. TRBV12-1 is designated a pseudogene. The CDR3 covers 16 residues. Here the CDR3 DNA reads TGTGCCAGCAGCTCCCGAGGACTAGCGGGATGCTACGAGCAGTACTTC. This encodes CASSSRGLAGCYEQYF.

V is TRBV10-1 and J is TRBJ2-3, with 12 bases aligning to TRBD2. The CDR3 length is 17 residues. Trimming took 3 bases from V and 2 from J; bases not matched to a gene: 6. Germline V gene data show CDR1 as WNHNN and CDR2 as SYGVQD (reference sequence). CDR3 amino acids: CASSDSGLAGNTDTQYF. DNA for the CDR3: TGCGCCAGCAGTGATTCAGGACTAGCGGGGAACACAGATACGCAGTATTTT.

This chain joins TRBV27 and TRBJ2-7; D possibly corresponds to TRBD2 (5 bases). There are 14 residues in the CDR3. Germline-derived CDR1 and CDR2 are MNHEY and SMNVEV (reference sequence). The germline V and J ends were trimmed by 3 bases and 0 bases, with 9 bases remaining between them. Here the CDR3 DNA reads TGTGCCAGCAGTTTCACCGGGATCTCCTACGAGCAGTACTTC. Translation gives CASSFTGISYEQYF.

The chain carries TRBV19 and TRBJ2-3; TRBD2 matches at 7 bases. The CDR3 is 14 amino acids. Germline CDR1 and CDR2: LNHDA and SQIVND (reference sequence). V was pared by 9 bases and J by 3 bases, with 9 bases of the junction left unmatched. The CDR3 region is CASHPAGKTDTQYF. The CDR3 DNA sequence: TGTGCCAGCCATCCAGCGGGAAAAACAGATACGCAGTATTTT.

The count of this clone is one. V gene TRBV5-8 combines with J gene TRBJ2-3; 9 nucleotides agree with TRBD2. Trimming at V came to 0 bases and at J to 4 bases, leaving 3 bases not matched to a gene. CDR1 is SGHTS and CDR2 is YDEGEE in the germline V gene. The CDR3 spans 15 residues. The CDR3 loop is CASSLGAGGPDTQYF. CDR3 nucleotide sequence: TGTGCCAGCAGCTTGGGAGCGGGAGGTCCAGATACGCAGTATTTT.